This entry is about one TCR beta chain. Antigen specificity is unknown. Separation from the 666-subject first cohort characterized the 120-subject validation cohort, to which the donors belonged. Only in-frame clones appear in the TCRdb table, and some are missing; sequencing was by immunoSEQ multiplex PCR. The data hold 200,000 to 250,000 clones, with 88% observed a single time. The sample originates from a study of cytomegalovirus exposure and HLA in healthy donors. With 0 bases removed from V and 4 bases from J, the gap between germline ends came to 6 bases. From germline, CDR1 is ENHRY and CDR2 SYGVKD. This CDR3 region has 13 residues. Study-level points and caveats: The study designated 150 to 200 TCR beta chains cytomegalovirus-associated. Rarity marked most TCR sequences, yet some public TCRs occurred in many donors. It was confirmed in vitro that a few of the CMV-associated chains were specific for CMV antigens.

The sample comprised PBMCs. The rearrangement uses TRBV10-3 and TRBJ1-2; no definite D call. This sequence originates from a woman under 30 in good health and CMV-seronegative. The CDR3 nucleotides are TGTGCCATCAGTGAGTCAGGGAGCTATGGCTACACCTTC. As protein: CAISESGSYGYTF.